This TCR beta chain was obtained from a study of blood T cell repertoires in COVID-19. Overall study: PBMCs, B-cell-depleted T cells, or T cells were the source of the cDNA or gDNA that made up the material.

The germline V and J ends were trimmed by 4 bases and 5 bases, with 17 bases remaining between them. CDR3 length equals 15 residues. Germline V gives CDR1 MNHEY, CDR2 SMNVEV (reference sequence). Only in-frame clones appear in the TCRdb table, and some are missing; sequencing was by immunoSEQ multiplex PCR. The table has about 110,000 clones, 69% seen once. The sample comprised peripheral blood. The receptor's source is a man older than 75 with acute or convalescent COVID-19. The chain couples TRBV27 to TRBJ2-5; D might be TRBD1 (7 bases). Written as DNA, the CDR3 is TGTGCCAGCAGTTCACCCAGGGGGGCCCTGGAGACCCAGTACTTC. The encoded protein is CASSSPRGALETQYF.